This entry lists 21 T cell receptor beta chains sequenced from one sample in a study of blood T cell repertoires in COVID-19. Clones were read by immunoSEQ multiplex PCR, and TCRdb kept only the in-frame ones, dropping some. The table shows a few hundred thousand clones, with 84% occurring only once. The sample taken for sequencing was peripheral blood. Every receptor here comes from an older person with COVID-19, enrolled during active disease.

V is TRBV18 and J is TRBJ1-5; D is perhaps TRBD1 (6 bases). The CDR3 sequence is 18 residues long. CDR1 KGHSH and CDR2 LQKENI come from the germline V gene. V was cut by 2 bases and J by 1 base, with 18 bases left in between. CDR3 nucleotide sequence: TGTGCCAGCTCACCAGTGGGGGTTGGGGGCTCCAGCAATCAGCCCCAGCATTTT. Amino acid sequence: CASSPVGVGGSSNQPQHF.

The chain uses TRBV4-1 and TRBJ2-1; D is unclear. The germline V gene has CDR1 MGHRA and CDR2 YSYEKL. V was pared by 6 bases and J by 9 bases, with 15 bases between. This CDR3 is built from 13 residues. The DNA of the CDR3 is TGCGCCAGCAGAGAAGACCCCCAGCGTGAGCAGTTCTTC. Its protein is CASREDPQREQFF.

This CDR3 is CASSNRLPGQEIGELFF. Written as DNA, the CDR3 is TGTGCCAGCAGCAATCGTCTGCCGGGACAGGAGATCGGGGAGCTGTTTTTT. This chain links TRBV11-3 with TRBJ2-2, with TRBD1 matching 8 bases. The germline CDR1 and CDR2 sequences are SGHNT and YENEEA. V dropped 5 bases and J dropped 7; count of bases not matched to a gene: 15. The CDR3 spans 17 residues.

V usage is TRBV6-5 and J usage is TRBJ2-7, with TRBD1 identical over 8 bases. Germline CDR1 is MNHEY and CDR2 is SVGAGI. The CDR3 has 16 residues. Trimming removed 4 bases from V and 0 bases from J; junction bases left unmatched: 8. The CDR3 spells CASSSKGQAYSYEQYF. The DNA of the CDR3 is TGTGCCAGCAGTTCCAAGGGACAGGCGTACTCCTACGAGCAGTACTTC.

This clone appeared a single time. The J gene is TRBJ1-1, the V gene TRBV19; D is uncertain. The CDR3 loop spans 13 amino acids. Germline V gives CDR1 LNHDA, CDR2 SQIVND (reference sequence). V gave up 7 bases and J gave up 5 bases, with 14 bases separating them. CDR3 region: CASNEVGSTEAFF. CDR3 bases: TGTGCCAGTAATGAAGTGGGGAGTACTGAAGCTTTCTTT.

The CDR3 here is CASREGLAGNEQFF. The CDR3 bases are TGTGCCAGCAGGGAGGGACTAGCGGGCAATGAGCAGTTCTTC. This rearrangement joins TRBV6-5 to TRBJ2-1; TRBD2 aligns across 12 bases. The germline V gene has CDR1 MNHEY and CDR2 SVGAGI. This CDR3 is 14 amino acids long. V lost 6 bases and J lost 6; bases outside the gene matches: 3.

The chain carries TRBV28 and TRBJ2-5, with 8 bases fitting TRBD2. V shed 6 bases, J shed 4 bases, and the junction held 10 bases outside the gene matches. This CDR3 region has 15 residues. Germline V lookup: CDR1 MDHEN, CDR2 SYDVKM. CDR3 sequence (DNA): TGTGCCAGCAGAAAGGTTGGGACTAGACTAGAGACCCAGTACTTC. Translated: CASRKVGTRLETQYF.

The chain uses TRBV4-1 and TRBJ1-5; 10 nucleotides align to TRBD1. Per germline, CDR1 MGHRA and CDR2 YSYEKL. With V trimmed by 1 base and J by 6 bases, 3 bases remained unmatched. The CDR3 has 15 residues. This chain's CDR3 is CASSQAGTGVQPQHF. The DNA of the CDR3 is TGCGCCAGCAGCCAAGCCGGGACAGGGGTTCAGCCCCAGCATTTT.

In this sample, this clone turned up once. The V call is TRBV6-1, the J call TRBJ1-4, with TRBD1 as a possible D gene (5 bases). The germline V gene encodes CDR1 MNHNS and CDR2 SASEGT. This CDR3 comprises 14 residues. V lost 3 bases, J lost 4 bases, and 9 bases lay in between. CDR3 protein: CASSETQGNEKLFF. The CDR3 coding sequence is TGTGCCAGCAGTGAGACGCAGGGTAATGAAAAACTGTTTTTT.

The chain employs TRBV23-1 and TRBJ2-2; D is possibly TRBD2 (6 bases). TRBV23-1 is filed as an ORF, its function uncertain. There are 16 residues in the CDR3. V gave up 9 bases and J gave up 0 bases, with 17 bases separating them. This CDR3 is CARVTSLLTNTGELFF. The CDR3 bases are TGCGCCAGGGTGACTAGTTTGCTCACGAACACCGGGGAGCTGTTTTTT.

This sequence joins TRBV3-1 (or the pseudogene TRBV3-2) and TRBJ2-2; 10 bases fit TRBD2. Germline lookup yields CDR1 LGHDT and CDR2 YNNKEL (reference sequence). J lost 7 bases, V lost 4 bases, and 6 bases had no gene match. The CDR3 spans 15 residues. This CDR3 reads CASSLQRGGVGELFF. The DNA for the CDR3 is TGTGCCAGCAGCCTACAGCGGGGGGGCGTCGGGGAGCTGTTTTTT.

The chain uses TRBV2 and TRBJ2-1, with 7 bases fitting TRBD2. Looked up from germline, CDR1 is SNHLY and CDR2 is FYNNEI. This CDR3 comprises 15 residues. V lost 2 bases and J lost 8; bases outside the gene matches: 9. CDR3 nucleotide sequence: TGTGCCAGCAGTGAATACGGGAGGCTGGGGGATGAGCAGTTCTTC. It translates to CASSEYGRLGDEQFF.

The chain uses TRBV3-1 (or the pseudogene TRBV3-2) and TRBJ1-2; the D gene is possibly TRBD1 (6 bases). The germline V and J ends were trimmed by 2 bases and 4 bases, with 17 bases remaining between them. The CDR3 contains 16 residues. Germline loops: CDR1 LGHDT, CDR2 YNNKEL (reference sequence). The CDR3 region is CASSQIDRNNFYGYTF. The CDR3 DNA reads as TGTGCCAGCAGCCAAATTGACAGGAACAATTTCTATGGCTACACCTTC.

The chain uses TRBV15 and TRBJ2-7; 8 bases agree with TRBD1. Unmatched junction bases numbered 3, after V lost 3 bases and J lost 2 bases. The germline CDR1 and CDR2 sequences are LNHNV and YYDKDF (reference sequence). The CDR3 totals 14 residues. The CDR3 sequence is CATSRDRETYEQYF. As DNA, the CDR3 is TGTGCCACCAGCAGGGACAGGGAGACCTACGAGCAGTACTTC.

The chain carries TRBV5-1 and TRBJ1-1; D is perhaps TRBD1 (5 bases). CDR1 and CDR2 from the germline V gene are SGHRS and YFSETQ. This CDR3 has 13 residues. Trimming removed 2 bases at V and 4 bases at J, with 9 bases between. The CDR3 sequence: CASSFMQGTEAFF. DNA of the CDR3: TGCGCCAGCAGCTTTATGCAGGGCACTGAAGCTTTCTTT.

This clone has just one count. Germline and junction disagree at one end, which may indicate a read error. The V and J genes are TRBV7-2 and TRBJ2-7; 12 bases fit TRBD2. There are 17 residues in the CDR3. CDR1 and CDR2 from the germline V gene are SGHTA and FQGNSA. This chain's CDR3 is CASSLGPPTSGGREQYF. The DNA for the CDR3 is TGTGCCAGCAGTTTAGGGCCCCCTACTAGCGGGGGGAGGGAGCAGTACTTC.

This clone is a singleton in its sample. V usage is TRBV19 and J usage is TRBJ2-5, with TRBD1 matching 10 bases. The ends lost 1 base at V and 1 base at J; junction bases unmatched: 9. The CDR3 is made up of 18 amino acids. Germline assignment: CDR1 LNHDA and CDR2 SQIVND (reference sequence). Written as DNA, the CDR3 is TGTGCCAGTAGTATAGTGTCCGGGACAGGGGCTCCCCAAGAGACCCAGTACTTC. Translation gives CASSIVSGTGAPQETQYF.

This chain uses TRBV28 with TRBJ1-2; 9 nucleotides line up with TRBD1. The CDR3 is made up of 15 amino acids. Trimming cost V 3 bases and J 13 bases; bases outside gene matches: 15. The germline V gene encodes CDR1 MDHEN and CDR2 SYDVKM. The CDR3 spells CASSLIDRGGMIGTF. The CDR3 DNA reads TGTGCCAGCAGTTTGATCGACAGGGGGGGAATGATCGGCACCTTC.

The genes are TRBV14 and TRBJ2-1, with 7 bases aligning to TRBD2. Per the germline V gene, CDR1 is SGHDN and CDR2 is FVKESK. After removal of 2 bases from V and 4 bases from J, the junction contained 5 bases not matched to a gene. The CDR3 totals 15 residues. CDR3 in amino acids: CASSQRTRLYNEQFF. CDR3 sequence (DNA): TGTGCCAGCAGCCAAAGGACTAGACTTTACAATGAGCAGTTCTTC.

The J gene is TRBJ1-3, the V gene TRBV5-1, with 9 positions matching TRBD1. This CDR3 comprises 15 residues. Germline lookup yields CDR1 SGHRS and CDR2 YFSETQ. Trimming cost V 7 bases and J 2 bases; bases outside gene matches: 7. CDR3 amino acids: CASSPGTGTGNTIYF. The CDR3, as DNA: TGCGCCAGCTCCCCCGGGACAGGGACTGGAAACACCATATATTTT.

The rearrangement uses TRBV11-3 and TRBJ1-1; 8 bases are shared with TRBD1. The V gene end was trimmed by 7 bases and the J gene end by 5 bases; junction bases not matched to a gene: 6. The CDR3 is 13 amino acids. Germline lookup yields CDR1 SGHNT and CDR2 YENEEA. In nucleotides, the CDR3 is TGTGCCAGCACGCAGGGGGCTGGTACTGAAGCTTTCTTT. It encodes CASTQGAGTEAFF.